This TCR beta chain was recorded in a study of blood T cell repertoires in COVID-19. Study in general: Sources were T cells, B-cell-depleted T cells, or PBMCs; the material itself was cDNA or gDNA.

Profiling relied on immunoSEQ multiplex PCR, and the TCRdb table lists in-frame clones only, not all of them. The data show under 200,000 clones, roughly 84% seen once. Germline trimming cut 4 bases from V and 4 bases from J; bases unmatched to any gene: 10. The CDR3 runs to 15 residues. Germline V gene sequence: CDR1 SGHRS, CDR2 YFSETQ. Those enrolled, adults aged about 18 to 89 years, came from about 24 US areas. Cohort allocation depended upon clinical history that participants reported. Cohort 3 donors counted as recovered after two negative PCRs, clearance, or resolved symptoms. V gene TRBV5-1 combines with J gene TRBJ2-5; 7 bases are shared with TRBD2. Material for sequencing was PBMCs or T cells enriched from blood (not recorded which). This clonotype originated in a man in his 60s who had recovered from COVID-19. In nucleotides, the CDR3 is TGCGCCAGCAGCCCCACTAGCGTCACCCGAGAGACCCAGTACTTC. Amino acid sequence: CASSPTSVTRETQYF.